This TCR beta chain was identified in a study of immune heterogeneity within non-small cell lung tumors. On the study more broadly: In total, the tumors were 4 squamous cell carcinomas, about ten non-squamous carcinomas and 1 not otherwise specified.

The CDR3 is 13 residues long. The germline V gene encodes CDR1 MNHEY and CDR2 SVGAGI. V was cut by 3 bases and J by 10 bases, with 15 bases left in between. Broader study findings: Each patient largely had their own distinct set of high-frequency T-cell receptor beta clonotypes. Recurrence of identical dominant CDR3 beta clonotypes was observed across intrapatient tumor sites, concomitant with site-unique high-frequency clones.

The authors used about 610 ng of bulk tumor genomic DNA per sample as template. Primary tumors were biopsied several times each, far apart, intraoperatively. The cohort was untreated, with newly diagnosed non-small cell lung cancer undergoing curative surgery. Curative-intent surgery was being performed on the donors, who were patients newly diagnosed with non-small cell lung cancer. Multiplex PCR (32 V and 13 J primers) was used to amplify the TCR beta CDR3. Via MiXCR, TCRdb re-called the multiplex PCR reads, giving one row per CDR3 protein. Here the sample spans tens of thousands of distinct CDR3 sequences, around 28% being singletons. Concerning this clonotype: Its antigen is as yet unknown.

The sequence was obtained from a man in his forties with non-small cell lung cancer. The sequenced sample was lung tumor tissue. V usage is TRBV6-5 and J usage is TRBJ1-2; maybe TRBD1 (6 bases). The CDR3 sequence: CASSYGQHFPYTF. The CDR3 DNA sequence: TGTGCCAGCAGTTATGGACAGCATTTTCCCTACACCTTC.